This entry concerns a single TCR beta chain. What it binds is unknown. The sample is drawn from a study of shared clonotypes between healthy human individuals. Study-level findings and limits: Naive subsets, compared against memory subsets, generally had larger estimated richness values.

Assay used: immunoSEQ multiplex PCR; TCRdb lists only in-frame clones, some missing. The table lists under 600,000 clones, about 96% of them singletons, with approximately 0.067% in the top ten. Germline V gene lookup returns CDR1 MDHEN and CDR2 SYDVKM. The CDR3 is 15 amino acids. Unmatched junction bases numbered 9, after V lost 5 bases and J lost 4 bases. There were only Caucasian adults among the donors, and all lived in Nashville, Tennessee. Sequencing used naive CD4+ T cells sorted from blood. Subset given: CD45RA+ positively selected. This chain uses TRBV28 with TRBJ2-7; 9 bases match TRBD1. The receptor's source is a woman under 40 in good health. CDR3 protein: CASSAGTGRWYEQYF. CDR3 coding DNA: TGTGCCAGCAGTGCCGGGACAGGGAGGTGGTACGAGCAGTACTTC.